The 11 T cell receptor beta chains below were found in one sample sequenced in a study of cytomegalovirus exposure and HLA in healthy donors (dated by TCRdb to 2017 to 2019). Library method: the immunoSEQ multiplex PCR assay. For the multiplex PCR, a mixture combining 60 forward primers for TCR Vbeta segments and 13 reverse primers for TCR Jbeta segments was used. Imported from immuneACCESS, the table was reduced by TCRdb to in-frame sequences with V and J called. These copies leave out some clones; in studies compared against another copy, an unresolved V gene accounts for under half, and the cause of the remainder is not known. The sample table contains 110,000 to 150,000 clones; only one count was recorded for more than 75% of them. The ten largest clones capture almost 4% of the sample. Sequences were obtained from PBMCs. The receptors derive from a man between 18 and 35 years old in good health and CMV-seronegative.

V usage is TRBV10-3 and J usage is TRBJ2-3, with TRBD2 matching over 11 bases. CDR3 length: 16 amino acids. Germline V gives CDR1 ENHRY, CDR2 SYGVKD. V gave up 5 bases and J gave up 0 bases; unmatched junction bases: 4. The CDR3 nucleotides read TGTGCCATCAGTCGAGGACTAGCGGGCAGCACAGATACGCAGTATTTT. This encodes CAISRGLAGSTDTQYF.

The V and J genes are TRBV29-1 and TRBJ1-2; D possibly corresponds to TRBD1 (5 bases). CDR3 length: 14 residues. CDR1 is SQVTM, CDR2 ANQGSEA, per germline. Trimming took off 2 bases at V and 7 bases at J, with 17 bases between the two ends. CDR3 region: CSVEYPDTSGGYTF. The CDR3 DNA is TGCAGCGTTGAATACCCGGACACCTCGGGTGGCTACACCTTC.

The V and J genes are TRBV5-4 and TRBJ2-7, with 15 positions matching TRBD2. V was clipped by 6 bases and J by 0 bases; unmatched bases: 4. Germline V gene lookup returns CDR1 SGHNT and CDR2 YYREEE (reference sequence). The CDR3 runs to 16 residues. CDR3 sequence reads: CASTGLAGGSSYEQYF. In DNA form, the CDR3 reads TGTGCCAGCACCGGACTAGCGGGAGGGAGCTCCTACGAGCAGTACTTC.

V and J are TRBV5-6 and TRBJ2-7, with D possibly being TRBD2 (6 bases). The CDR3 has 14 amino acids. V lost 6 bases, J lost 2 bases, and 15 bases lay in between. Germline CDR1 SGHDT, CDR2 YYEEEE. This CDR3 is CASIRRGVTYEQYF. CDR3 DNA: TGTGCCAGCATTCGGCGGGGCGTAACCTACGAGCAGTACTTC.

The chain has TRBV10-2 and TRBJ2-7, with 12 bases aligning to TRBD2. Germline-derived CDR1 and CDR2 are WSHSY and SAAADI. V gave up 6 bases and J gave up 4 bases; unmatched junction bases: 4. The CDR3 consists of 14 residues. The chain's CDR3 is CASRTSGGGYEQYF. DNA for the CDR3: TGCGCCAGCAGGACTAGCGGGGGTGGTTACGAGCAGTACTTC.

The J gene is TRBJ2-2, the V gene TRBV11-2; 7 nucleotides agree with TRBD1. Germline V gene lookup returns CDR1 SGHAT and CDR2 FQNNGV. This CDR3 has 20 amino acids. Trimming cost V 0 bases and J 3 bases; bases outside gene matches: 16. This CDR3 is CASSLDLGFISTGDTGELFF. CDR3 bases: TGTGCCAGCAGCTTAGATCTTGGTTTTATTAGTACAGGGGACACCGGGGAGCTGTTTTTT. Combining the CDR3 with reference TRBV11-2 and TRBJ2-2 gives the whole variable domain EAGVAQSPRYKIIEKRQSVAFWCNPISGHATLYWYQQILGQGPKLLIQFQNNGVVDDSQLPKDRFSAERLKGVDSTLKIQPAKLEDSAVYLCASSLDLGFISTGDTGELFFGEGSRLTVL.

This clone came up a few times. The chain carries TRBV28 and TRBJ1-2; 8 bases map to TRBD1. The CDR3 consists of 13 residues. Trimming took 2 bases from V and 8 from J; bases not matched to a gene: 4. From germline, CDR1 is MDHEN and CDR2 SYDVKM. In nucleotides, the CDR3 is TGTGCCAGCAGTTTACAGGGGGCCCTCGGCTACACCTTC. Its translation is CASSLQGALGYTF.

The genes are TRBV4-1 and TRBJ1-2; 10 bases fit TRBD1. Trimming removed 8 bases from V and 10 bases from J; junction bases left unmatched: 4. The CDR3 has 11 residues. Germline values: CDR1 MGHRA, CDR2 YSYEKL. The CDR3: CASRQGAVYTF. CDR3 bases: TGCGCCAGCCGACAGGGGGCTGTCTACACCTTC.

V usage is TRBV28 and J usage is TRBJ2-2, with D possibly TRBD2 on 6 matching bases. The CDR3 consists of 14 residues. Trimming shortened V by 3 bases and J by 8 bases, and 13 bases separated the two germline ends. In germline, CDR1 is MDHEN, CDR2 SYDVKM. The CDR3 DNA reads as TGTGCCAGCAGTTTGACGGGGGAGTATGGGGAGCTGTTTTTT. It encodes CASSLTGEYGELFF.

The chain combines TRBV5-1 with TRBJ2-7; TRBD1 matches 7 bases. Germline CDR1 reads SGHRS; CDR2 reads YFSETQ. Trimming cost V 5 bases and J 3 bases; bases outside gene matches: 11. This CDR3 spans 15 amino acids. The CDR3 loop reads CASRQVGGLGYEQYF. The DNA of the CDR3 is TGCGCCAGCAGACAAGTAGGGGGCTTAGGCTACGAGCAGTACTTC. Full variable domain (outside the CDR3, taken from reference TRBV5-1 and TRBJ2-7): KAGVTQTPRYLIKTRGQQVTLSCSPISGHRSVSWYQQTPGQGLQFLFEYFSETQRNKGNFPGRFSGRQFSNSRSEMNVSTLELGDSALYLCASRQVGGLGYEQYFGPGTRLTVT.

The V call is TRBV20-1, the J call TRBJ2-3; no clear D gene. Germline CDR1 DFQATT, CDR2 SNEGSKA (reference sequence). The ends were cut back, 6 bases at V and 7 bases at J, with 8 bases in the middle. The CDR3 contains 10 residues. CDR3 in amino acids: CSAQQHTQYF. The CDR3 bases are TGCAGTGCCCAACAGCATACGCAGTATTTT.